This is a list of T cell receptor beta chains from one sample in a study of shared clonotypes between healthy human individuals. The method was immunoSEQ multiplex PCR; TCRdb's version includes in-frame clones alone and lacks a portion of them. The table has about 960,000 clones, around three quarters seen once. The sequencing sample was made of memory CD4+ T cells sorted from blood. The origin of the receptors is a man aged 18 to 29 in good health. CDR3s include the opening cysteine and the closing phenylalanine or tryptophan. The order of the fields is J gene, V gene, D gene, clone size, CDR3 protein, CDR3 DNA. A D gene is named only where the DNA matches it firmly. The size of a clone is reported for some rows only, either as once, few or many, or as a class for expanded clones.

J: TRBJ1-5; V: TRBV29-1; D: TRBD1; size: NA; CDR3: CSVETGGTNQPQHF; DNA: TGCAGCGTGGAAACAGGGGGAACAAATCAGCCCCAGCATTTT
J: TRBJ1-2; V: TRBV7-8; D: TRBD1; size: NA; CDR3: CASSLPPGQGNGYTF; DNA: TGTGCCAGCAGCTTGCCCCCGGGACAGGGGAATGGCTACACCTTC
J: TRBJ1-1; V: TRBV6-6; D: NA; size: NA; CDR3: CASSSQQGRINTEAFF; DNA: TGTGCCAGCAGTTCCCAACAGGGCCGAATTAACACTGAAGCTTTCTTT
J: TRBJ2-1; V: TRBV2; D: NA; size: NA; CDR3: CASSELILYNEQFF; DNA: TGTGCCAGCAGTGAACTAATACTCTACAATGAGCAGTTCTTC
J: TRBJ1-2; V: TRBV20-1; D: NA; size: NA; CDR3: CSARDLYGYTF; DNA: TGCAGTGCTAGAGACCTGTATGGCTACACCTTC
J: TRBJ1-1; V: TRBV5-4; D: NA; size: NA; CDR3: CASSLDRETEAFF; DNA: TGTGCCAGCAGCTTGGACAGGGAGACTGAAGCTTTCTTT
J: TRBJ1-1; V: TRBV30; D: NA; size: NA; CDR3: CAWTLLQGGAFF; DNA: TGTGCCTGGACCCTACTCCAAGGTGGAGCTTTCTTT
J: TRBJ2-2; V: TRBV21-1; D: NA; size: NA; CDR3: CASSKDPGQGITNTGELFF; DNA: TGTGCCAGCAGCAAAGACCCTGGACAGGGGATCACGAACACCGGGGAGCTGTTTTTT
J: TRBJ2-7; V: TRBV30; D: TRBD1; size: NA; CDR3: CACDFRDRGLYEQYF; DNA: TGTGCCTGTGATTTTCGAGACAGGGGGCTCTACGAGCAGTACTTC
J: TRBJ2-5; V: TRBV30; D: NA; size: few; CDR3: CAWSQTGETQYF; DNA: TGTGCCTGGAGTCAGACGGGGGAGACCCAGTACTTC
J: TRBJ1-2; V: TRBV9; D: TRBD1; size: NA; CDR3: CASSATGAAGNYGYTF; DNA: TGTGCCAGCAGCGCGACAGGGGCTGCAGGGAACTATGGCTACACCTTC
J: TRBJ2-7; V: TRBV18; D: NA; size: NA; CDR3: CASSPGASSYEQYF; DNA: TGTGCCAGCTCACCAGGGGCGAGCTCCTACGAGCAGTACTTC
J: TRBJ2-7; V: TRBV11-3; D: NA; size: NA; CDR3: CASSQVLQEFHYEQYF; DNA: TGTGCCAGCAGCCAGGTCTTACAGGAATTTCACTACGAGCAGTACTTC
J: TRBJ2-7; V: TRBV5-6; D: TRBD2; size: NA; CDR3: CASSLAGGSDEQYF; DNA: TGTGCCAGCAGCCTGGCGGGAGGGTCAGACGAGCAGTACTTC
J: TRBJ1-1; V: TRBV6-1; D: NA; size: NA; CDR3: CASSDPPLGEAFF; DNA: TGTGCCAGCAGTGACCCCCCCCTCGGTGAAGCTTTCTTT
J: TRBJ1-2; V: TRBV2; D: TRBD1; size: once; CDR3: CASSETWTGGGGYTF; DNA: TGTGCCAGCAGTGAGACCTGGACAGGGGGAGGTGGCTACACCTTC
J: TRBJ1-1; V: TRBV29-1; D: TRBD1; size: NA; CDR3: CSVARQGTEAFF; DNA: TGCAGCGTGGCTCGACAGGGGACTGAAGCTTTCTTT
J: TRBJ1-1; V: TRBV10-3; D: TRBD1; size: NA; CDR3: CATLGQGRVGAFF; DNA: TGTGCCACTTTGGGACAGGGCCGGGTCGGGGCTTTCTTT
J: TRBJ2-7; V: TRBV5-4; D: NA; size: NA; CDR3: CASSLYGLGEQYF; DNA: TGTGCCAGCAGCTTGTATGGGTTAGGCGAGCAGTACTTC
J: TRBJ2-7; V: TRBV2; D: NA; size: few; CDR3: CASSVIDYEQYF; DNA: TGTGCCAGCAGTGTTATAGACTACGAGCAGTACTTC
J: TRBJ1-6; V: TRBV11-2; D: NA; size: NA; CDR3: CASSSGAESSPLHF; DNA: TGTGCCAGCAGCTCCGGGGCGGAGAGTTCACCCCTCCACTTT
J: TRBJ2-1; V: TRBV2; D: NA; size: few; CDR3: CASKDYSYNEQFF; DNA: TGTGCCAGCAAGGATTACTCCTACAATGAGCAGTTCTTC
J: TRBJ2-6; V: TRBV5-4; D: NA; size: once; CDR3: CASSSLTPSGANVLTF; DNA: TGTGCCAGCAGCTCCCTAACACCCTCTGGGGCCAACGTCCTGACTTTC
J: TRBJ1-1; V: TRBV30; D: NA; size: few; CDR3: CASHRWGTEAFF; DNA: TGTGCCAGCCACAGGTGGGGCACTGAAGCTTTCTTT
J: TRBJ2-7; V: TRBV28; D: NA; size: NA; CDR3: CASTTFQGIYEQYF; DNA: TGTGCCAGCACCACTTTCCAGGGCATCTACGAGCAGTACTTC
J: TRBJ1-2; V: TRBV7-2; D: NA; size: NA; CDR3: CASSPRGNYGYTF; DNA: TGTGCCAGCAGCCCAAGGGGGAACTATGGCTACACCTTC
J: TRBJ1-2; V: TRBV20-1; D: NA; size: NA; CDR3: CSAQPSGYTF; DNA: TGCAGTGCTCAACCTTCGGGCTACACCTTC
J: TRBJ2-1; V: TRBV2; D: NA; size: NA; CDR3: CASSDGYGDNEQFF; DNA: TGTGCCAGCAGTGATGGGTACGGAGACAATGAGCAGTTCTTC
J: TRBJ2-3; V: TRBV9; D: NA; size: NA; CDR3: CASSVGPDTFTDTQYF; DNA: TGTGCCAGCAGCGTAGGACCCGATACTTTCACAGATACGCAGTATTTT